This note documents a single T cell receptor (beta chain) sequence. Authors' analysis steps: Estimates of nucleated cell counts were drawn from the amplification of reference gene primers. The protocol was immunoSEQ multiplex PCR, while the TCRdb copy is restricted to in-frame clones and leaves out a portion. That table is the source of V, J and clone size, and D and trimming were worked out from the DNA. Of fewer than 350,000 clones listed, around nine tenths are singletons. The sample is drawn from a study of blood T cell repertoires in COVID-19. Overall study context: The cDNA or gDNA used as material had been derived from T cells, B-cell-depleted T cells, or PBMCs.

CDR3 size: 15 residues. After removal of 5 bases from V and 7 bases from J, the junction contained 7 bases not matched to a gene. CDR1 and CDR2 (germline): LNHDA, SQIVND (reference sequence). This TCR was sampled from a woman aged 60-70 years with COVID-19, enrolled during active disease. The sample consisted of peripheral blood. V gene TRBV19 combines with J gene TRBJ1-6, with 8 bases fitting TRBD1. DNA for the CDR3: TGTGCCAGTAGTCTACCACGACAGGGGAATTCACCCCTCCACTTT. It specifies CASSLPRQGNSPLHF.